This T cell receptor (beta chain) derives from a study of blood T cell repertoires in COVID-19. Sequencing used immunoSEQ multiplex PCR; TCRdb keeps in-frame clones, though not all of them. The table records some 240,000 clones, around 80% of them present only once. Clinical history as reported by participants underpinned cohort assignment. V was pared by 7 bases and J by 9 bases, with 16 bases between. Per the germline V gene, CDR1 is LGHDT and CDR2 is YNNKEL (reference sequence). The CDR3 is 13 amino acids. The chain is built from TRBV3-1 (or the pseudogene TRBV3-2) and TRBJ2-1, with D perhaps matching TRBD2 (6 bases). Sequenced: PBMCs or T cells enriched from blood (not recorded which). This clonotype was sampled from a man between 25 and 39 years old with acute COVID-19. In DNA, the CDR3 is TGTGCCAGCACCCCCACCTCGGGAGCTGAGCAGTTCTTC. This gives the protein CASTPTSGAEQFF.